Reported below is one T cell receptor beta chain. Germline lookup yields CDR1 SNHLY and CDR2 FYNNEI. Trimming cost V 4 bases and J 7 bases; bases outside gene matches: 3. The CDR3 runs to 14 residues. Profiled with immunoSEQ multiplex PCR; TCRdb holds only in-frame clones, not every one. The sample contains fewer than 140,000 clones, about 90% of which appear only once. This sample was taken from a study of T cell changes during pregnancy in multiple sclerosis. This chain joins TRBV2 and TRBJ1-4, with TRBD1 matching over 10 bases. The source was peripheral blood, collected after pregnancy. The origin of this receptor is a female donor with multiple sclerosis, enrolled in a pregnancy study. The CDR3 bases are TGTGCCAGCAGTGCCAGGACAGGGGGTGAAAAACTGTTTTTT. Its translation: CASSARTGGEKLFF.